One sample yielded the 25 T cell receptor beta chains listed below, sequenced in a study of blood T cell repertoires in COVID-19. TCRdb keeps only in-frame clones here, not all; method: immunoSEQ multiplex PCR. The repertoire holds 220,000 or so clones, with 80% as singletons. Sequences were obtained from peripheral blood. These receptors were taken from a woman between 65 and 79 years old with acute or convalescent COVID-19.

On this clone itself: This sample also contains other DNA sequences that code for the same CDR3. CDR3 region: CASSVEAGVVETQYF. CDR3 sequence (DNA): TGTGCCAGCAGCGTAGAGGCGGGAGTGGTAGAGACCCAGTACTTC. The V call is TRBV9, the J call TRBJ2-5; 7 bases align to TRBD2. In germline, CDR1 is SGDLS, CDR2 YYNGEE. This CDR3 has 15 residues. V dropped 0 bases and J dropped 4; count of bases not matched to a gene: 6.

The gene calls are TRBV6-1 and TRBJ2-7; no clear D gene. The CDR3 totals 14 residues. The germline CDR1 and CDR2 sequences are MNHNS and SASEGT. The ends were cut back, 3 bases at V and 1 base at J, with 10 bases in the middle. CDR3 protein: CASSEGITSYEQYF. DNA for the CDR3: TGTGCCAGCAGTGAGGGCATCACTTCCTACGAGCAGTACTTC.

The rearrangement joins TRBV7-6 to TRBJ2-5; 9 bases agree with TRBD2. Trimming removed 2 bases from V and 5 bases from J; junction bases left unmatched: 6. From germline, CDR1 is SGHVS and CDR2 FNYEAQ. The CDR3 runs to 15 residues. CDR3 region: CASSLYAGGGETQYF. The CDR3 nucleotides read TGTGCCAGCAGCTTATATGCGGGAGGGGGGGAGACCCAGTACTTC.

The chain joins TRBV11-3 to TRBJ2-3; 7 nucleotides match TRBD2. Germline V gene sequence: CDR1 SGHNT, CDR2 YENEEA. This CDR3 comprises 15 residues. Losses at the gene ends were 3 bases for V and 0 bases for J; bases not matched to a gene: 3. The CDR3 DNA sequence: TGTGCCAGCAGCTTCGGACTAGGGAGCACAGATACGCAGTATTTT. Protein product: CASSFGLGSTDTQYF.

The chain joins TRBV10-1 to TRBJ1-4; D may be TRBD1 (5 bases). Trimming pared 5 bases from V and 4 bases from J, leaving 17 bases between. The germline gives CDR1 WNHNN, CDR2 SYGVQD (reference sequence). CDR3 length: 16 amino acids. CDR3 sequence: CASSQAKRGRNEKLFF. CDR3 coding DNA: TGCGCCAGCAGTCAGGCGAAAAGGGGTCGTAATGAAAAACTGTTTTTT.

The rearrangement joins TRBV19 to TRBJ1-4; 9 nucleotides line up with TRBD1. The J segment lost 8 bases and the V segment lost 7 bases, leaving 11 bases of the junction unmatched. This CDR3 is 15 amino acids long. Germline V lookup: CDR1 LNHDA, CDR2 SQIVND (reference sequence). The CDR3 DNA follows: TGTGCCAGTATAGGCCCCGGGACAGGGCACGAAAAACTGTTTTTT. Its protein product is CASIGPGTGHEKLFF.

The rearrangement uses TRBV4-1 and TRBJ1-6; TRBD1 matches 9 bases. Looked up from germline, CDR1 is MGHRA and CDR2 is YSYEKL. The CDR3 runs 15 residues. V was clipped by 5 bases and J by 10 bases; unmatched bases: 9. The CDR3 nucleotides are TGCGCCAGCAGCACTGCGGGACAGGGAAGGTCACCCCTCCACTTT. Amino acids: CASSTAGQGRSPLHF.

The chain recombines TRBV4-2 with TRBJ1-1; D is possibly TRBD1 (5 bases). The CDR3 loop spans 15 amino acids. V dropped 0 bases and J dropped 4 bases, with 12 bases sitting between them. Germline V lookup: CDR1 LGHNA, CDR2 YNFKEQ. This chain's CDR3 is CASSQEGGGVTEAFF. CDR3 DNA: TGTGCCAGCAGCCAAGAGGGGGGAGGGGTCACTGAAGCTTTCTTT.

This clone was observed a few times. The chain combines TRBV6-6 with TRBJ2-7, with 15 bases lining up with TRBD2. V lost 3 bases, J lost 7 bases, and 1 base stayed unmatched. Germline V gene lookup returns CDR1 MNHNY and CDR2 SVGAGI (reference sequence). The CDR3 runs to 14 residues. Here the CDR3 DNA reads TGTGCCAGCAGTTATGGACTAGCGGGAGGGGAGCAGTACTTC. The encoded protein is CASSYGLAGGEQYF.

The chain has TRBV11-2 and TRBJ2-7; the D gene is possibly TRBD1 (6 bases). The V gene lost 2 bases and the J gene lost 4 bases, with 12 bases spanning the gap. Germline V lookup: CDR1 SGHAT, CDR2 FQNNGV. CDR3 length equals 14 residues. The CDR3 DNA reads TGTGCCAGCAGCTTATCACAGGGACGATACGAGCAGTACTTC. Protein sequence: CASSLSQGRYEQYF. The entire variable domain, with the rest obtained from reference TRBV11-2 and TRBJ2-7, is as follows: EAGVAQSPRYKIIEKRQSVAFWCNPISGHATLYWYQQILGQGPKLLIQFQNNGVVDDSQLPKDRFSAERLKGVDSTLKIQPAKLEDSAVYLCASSLSQGRYEQYFGPGTRLTVT.

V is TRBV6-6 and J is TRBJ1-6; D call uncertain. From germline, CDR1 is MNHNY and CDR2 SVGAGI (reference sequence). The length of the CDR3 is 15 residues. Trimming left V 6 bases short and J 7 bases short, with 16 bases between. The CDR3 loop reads CASRLEALRNSPLHF. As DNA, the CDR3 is TGTGCCAGCAGATTGGAGGCCCTAAGGAATTCACCCCTCCACTTT.

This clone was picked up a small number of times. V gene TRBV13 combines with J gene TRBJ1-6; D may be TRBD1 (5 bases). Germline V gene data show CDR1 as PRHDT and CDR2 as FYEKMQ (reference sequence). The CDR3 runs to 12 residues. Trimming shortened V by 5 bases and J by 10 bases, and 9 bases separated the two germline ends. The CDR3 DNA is TGTGCCAGCAGCCCCCAGGGATCACCCCTCCACTTT. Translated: CASSPQGSPLHF. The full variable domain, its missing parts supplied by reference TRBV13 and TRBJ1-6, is AAGVIQSPRHLIKEKRETATLKCYPIPRHDTVYWYQQGPGQDPQFLISFYEKMQSDKGSIPDRFSAQQFSDYHSELNMSSLELGDSALYFCASSPQGSPLHFGNGTRLTVT.

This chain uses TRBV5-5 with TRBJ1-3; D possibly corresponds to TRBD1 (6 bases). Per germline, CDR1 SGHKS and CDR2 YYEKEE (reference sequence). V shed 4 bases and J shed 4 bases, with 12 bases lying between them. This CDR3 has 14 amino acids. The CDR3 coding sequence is TGTGCCAGCAGCCTACAGGGAGCGGGAAACACCATATATTTT. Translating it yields CASSLQGAGNTIYF. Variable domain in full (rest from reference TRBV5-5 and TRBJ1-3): DAGVTQSPTHLIKTRGQQVTLRCSPISGHKSVSWYQQVLGQGPQFIFQYYEKEERGRGNFPDRFSARQFPNYSSELNVNALLLGDSALYLCASSLQGAGNTIYFGEGSWLTVV.

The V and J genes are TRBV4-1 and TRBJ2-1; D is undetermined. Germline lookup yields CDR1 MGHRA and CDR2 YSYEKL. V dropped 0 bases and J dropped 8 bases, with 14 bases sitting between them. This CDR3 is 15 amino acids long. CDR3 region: CASSQDLRSSDEQFF. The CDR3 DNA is TGCGCCAGCAGCCAAGATCTTAGGTCTAGTGATGAGCAGTTCTTC.

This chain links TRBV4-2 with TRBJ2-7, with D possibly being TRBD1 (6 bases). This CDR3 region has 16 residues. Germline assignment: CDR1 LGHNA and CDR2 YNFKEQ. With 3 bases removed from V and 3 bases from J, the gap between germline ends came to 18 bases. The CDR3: CASSQELGHPDYEQYF. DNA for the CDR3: TGTGCCAGCAGCCAGGAATTGGGACATCCTGACTACGAGCAGTACTTC.

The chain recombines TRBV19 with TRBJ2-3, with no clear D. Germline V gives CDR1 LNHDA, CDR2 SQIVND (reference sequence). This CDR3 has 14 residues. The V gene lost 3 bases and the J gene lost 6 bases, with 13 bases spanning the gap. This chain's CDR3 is CASSITMSSDTQYF. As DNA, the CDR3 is TGTGCCAGTAGTATCACTATGTCAAGTGATACGCAGTATTTT.

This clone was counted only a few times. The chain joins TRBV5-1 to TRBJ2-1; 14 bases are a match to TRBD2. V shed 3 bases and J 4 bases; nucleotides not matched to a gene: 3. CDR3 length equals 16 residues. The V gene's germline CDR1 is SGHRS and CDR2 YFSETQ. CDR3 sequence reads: CASSSGTSGSYNEQFF. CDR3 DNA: TGCGCCAGCAGCTCCGGGACTAGCGGGAGTTACAATGAGCAGTTCTTC. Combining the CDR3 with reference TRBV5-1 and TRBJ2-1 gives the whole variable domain KAGVTQTPRYLIKTRGQQVTLSCSPISGHRSVSWYQQTPGQGLQFLFEYFSETQRNKGNFPGRFSGRQFSNSRSEMNVSTLELGDSALYLCASSSGTSGSYNEQFFGPGTRLTVL.

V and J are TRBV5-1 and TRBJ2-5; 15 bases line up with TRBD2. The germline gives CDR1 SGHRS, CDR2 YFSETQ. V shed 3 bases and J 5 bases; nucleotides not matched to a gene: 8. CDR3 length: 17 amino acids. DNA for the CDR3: TGCGCCAGCAGCTCCCGGACTAGCGGGAGGGCCCGGGAGACCCAGTACTTC. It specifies CASSSRTSGRARETQYF. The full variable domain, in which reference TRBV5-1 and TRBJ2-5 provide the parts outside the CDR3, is KAGVTQTPRYLIKTRGQQVTLSCSPISGHRSVSWYQQTPGQGLQFLFEYFSETQRNKGNFPGRFSGRQFSNSRSEMNVSTLELGDSALYLCASSSRTSGRARETQYFGPGTRLLVL.

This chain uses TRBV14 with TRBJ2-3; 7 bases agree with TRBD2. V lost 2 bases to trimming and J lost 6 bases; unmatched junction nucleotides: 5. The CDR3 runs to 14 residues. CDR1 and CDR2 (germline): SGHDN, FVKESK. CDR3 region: CASSQWREWDTQYF. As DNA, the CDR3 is TGTGCCAGCAGCCAATGGCGGGAGTGGGATACGCAGTATTTT.

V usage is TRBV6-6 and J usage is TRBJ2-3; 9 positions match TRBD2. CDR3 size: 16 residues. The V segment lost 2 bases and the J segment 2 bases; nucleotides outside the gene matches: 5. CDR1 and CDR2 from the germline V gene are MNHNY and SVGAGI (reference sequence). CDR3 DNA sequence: TGTGCCAGCAGTTACGGGCGGGAGGGGTTCACAGATACGCAGTATTTT. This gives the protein CASSYGREGFTDTQYF.

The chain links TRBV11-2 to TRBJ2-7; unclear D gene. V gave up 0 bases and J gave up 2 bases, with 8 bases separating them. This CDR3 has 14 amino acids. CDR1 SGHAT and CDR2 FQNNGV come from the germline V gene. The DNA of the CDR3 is TGTGCCAGCAGCTTAGATCCCAGCGCCTACGAGCAGTACTTC. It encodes CASSLDPSAYEQYF.

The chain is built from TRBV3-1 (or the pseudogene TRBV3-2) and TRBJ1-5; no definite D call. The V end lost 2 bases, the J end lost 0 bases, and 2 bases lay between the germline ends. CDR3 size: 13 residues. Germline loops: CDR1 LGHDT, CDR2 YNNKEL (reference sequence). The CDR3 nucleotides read TGTGCCAGCAGCCAATATAGCAATCAGCCCCAGCATTTT. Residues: CASSQYSNQPQHF.

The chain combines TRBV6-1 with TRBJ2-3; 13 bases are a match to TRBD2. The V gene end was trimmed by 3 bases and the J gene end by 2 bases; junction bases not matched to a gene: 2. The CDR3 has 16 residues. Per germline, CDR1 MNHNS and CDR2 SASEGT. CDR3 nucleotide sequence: TGTGCCAGCAGTGACGGACTAGCGGGAGTCACAGATACGCAGTATTTT. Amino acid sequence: CASSDGLAGVTDTQYF.

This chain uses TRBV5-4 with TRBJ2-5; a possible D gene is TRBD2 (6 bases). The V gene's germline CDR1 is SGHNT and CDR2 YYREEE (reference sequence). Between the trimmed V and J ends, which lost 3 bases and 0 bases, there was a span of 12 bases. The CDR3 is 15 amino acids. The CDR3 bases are TGTGCCAGCAGCTCCCGTAGCGGAAACCAAGAGACCCAGTACTTC. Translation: CASSSRSGNQETQYF.

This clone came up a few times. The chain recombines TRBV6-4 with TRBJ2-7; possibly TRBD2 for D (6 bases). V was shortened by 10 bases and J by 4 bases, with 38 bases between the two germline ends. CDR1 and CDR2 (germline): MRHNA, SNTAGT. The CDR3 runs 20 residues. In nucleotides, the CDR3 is TGTGCCACCAGAATTTTACGGGACTCCCAGAACCTCTCTCAAAAATACGAGCAGTACTTC. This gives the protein CATRILRDSQNLSQKYEQYF.